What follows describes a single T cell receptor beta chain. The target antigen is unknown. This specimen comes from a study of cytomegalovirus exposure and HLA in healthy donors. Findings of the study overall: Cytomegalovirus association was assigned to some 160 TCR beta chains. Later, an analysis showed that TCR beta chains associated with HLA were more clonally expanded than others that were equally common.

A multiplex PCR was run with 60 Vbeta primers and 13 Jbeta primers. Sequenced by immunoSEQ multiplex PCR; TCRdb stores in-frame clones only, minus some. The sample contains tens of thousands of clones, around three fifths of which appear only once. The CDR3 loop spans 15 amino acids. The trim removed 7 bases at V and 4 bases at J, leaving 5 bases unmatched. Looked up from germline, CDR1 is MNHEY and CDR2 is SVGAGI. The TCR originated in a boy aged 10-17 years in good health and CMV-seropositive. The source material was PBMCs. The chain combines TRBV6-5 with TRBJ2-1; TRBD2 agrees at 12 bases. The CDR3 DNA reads TGTGCCAGCATCGCGACTAGCGGGGGATACAATGAGCAGTTCTTC. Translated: CASIATSGGYNEQFF.